The rows below give T cell receptor beta chains drawn from one sample of a study of blood T cell repertoires in COVID-19. The protocol was immunoSEQ multiplex PCR, while the TCRdb copy is restricted to in-frame clones and leaves out a portion. This sample has around 250,000 clones; around 90% occur once, and the top ten carry about 3.4%. The specimen was PBMCs or T cells enriched from blood (not recorded which). All receptors derive from a woman aged 40 to 50 who had been exposed to COVID-19. Each CDR3 is given with its conserved first and last residue. D genes are given only for firm matches. Some rows have no size entry. The others give once, few or many, or a class for an expanded clone.

V gene: TRBV3-1/TRBV3-2
clone size: .
D gene: TRBD2
J gene: TRBJ2-5
CDR3 DNA: TGTGCCAGCAGCCGCGGGACTAGCGGGGGGCCACAAGAGACCCAGTACTTC
CDR3 protein: CASSRGTSGGPQETQYF

V gene: TRBV19
clone size: .
D gene: .
J gene: TRBJ2-7
CDR3 DNA: TGTGCCAGTAGTACGTCCGGGATTCTCGACGAGCAGTACTTC
CDR3 protein: CASSTSGILDEQYF

V gene: TRBV18
clone size: .
D gene: .
J gene: TRBJ2-1
CDR3 DNA: TGTGCCAGCTCACCTACAGTCCCAGGAAGAATTGTCAATGAGCAGTTCTTC
CDR3 protein: CASSPTVPGRIVNEQFF

V gene: TRBV19
clone size: .
D gene: .
J gene: TRBJ2-6
CDR3 DNA: TGTGCCAGTAGCAACGCGGGGCGGGTTGGGGCCAACGTCCTGACTTTC
CDR3 protein: CASSNAGRVGANVLTF

V gene: TRBV10-1
clone size: .
D gene: TRBD1
J gene: TRBJ2-1
CDR3 DNA: TGCGCCAGCCGCGGACAGGGGGCCTTCCATGAGCAGTTCTTC
CDR3 protein: CASRGQGAFHEQFF

V gene: TRBV19
clone size: .
D gene: .
J gene: TRBJ1-5
CDR3 DNA: TGTGCCAGTAGGTACAAACAGATTAATCAGCCCCAGCATTTT
CDR3 protein: CASRYKQINQPQHF

V gene: TRBV6-2/TRBV6-3
clone size: .
D gene: .
J gene: TRBJ2-3
CDR3 DNA: TGTGCCAGCAGTTACAGTTCGGGGACTCCATCCCGAGAGCAGTATTTT
CDR3 protein: CASSYSSGTPSREQYF

V gene: TRBV3-1/TRBV3-2
clone size: .
D gene: .
J gene: TRBJ1-6
CDR3 DNA: TGTGCCAGCAGCCAGCGTATACAGGGAGTCTCACCCCTCCACTTT
CDR3 protein: CASSQRIQGVSPLHF

V gene: TRBV2
clone size: .
D gene: .
J gene: TRBJ1-5
CDR3 DNA: TGTGCCAGCAGTGAAGTCAGGGCCGGGGGACAGCCCCAGCATTTT
CDR3 protein: CASSEVRAGGQPQHF

V gene: TRBV29-1
clone size: .
D gene: TRBD2
J gene: TRBJ2-1
CDR3 DNA: TGCAGCGTTGAAGATCTAGGGCGGGAGGGCCTAAATGAGCAGTTCTTC
CDR3 protein: CSVEDLGREGLNEQFF

V gene: TRBV5-4
clone size: .
D gene: TRBD1
J gene: TRBJ1-4
CDR3 DNA: TGTGCCAGCAGCTCTCGGACAGGGGGCCGAACTAATGAAAAACTGTTTTTT
CDR3 protein: CASSSRTGGRTNEKLFF

V gene: TRBV9
clone size: few
D gene: .
J gene: TRBJ2-7
CDR3 DNA: TGTGCCAGCAGCGTAGAACAGGGCCGGCAGGGCGAGCAGTACTTC
CDR3 protein: CASSVEQGRQGEQYF

V gene: TRBV13
clone size: .
D gene: TRBD2
J gene: TRBJ2-1
CDR3 DNA: TGTGCCAGCAGCTCTAGCGGGGTTCCCTACAATGAGCAGTTCTTC
CDR3 protein: CASSSSGVPYNEQFF

V gene: TRBV11-3
clone size: .
D gene: TRBD1
J gene: TRBJ2-1
CDR3 DNA: TGTGCCAGCAGCGCCGGAATAAACAGGGGGTCCTTAAATGAGCAGTTCTTC
CDR3 protein: CASSAGINRGSLNEQFF

V gene: TRBV4-3
clone size: .
D gene: .
J gene: TRBJ1-1
CDR3 DNA: TGCGCCAGCAGCCAACCCCTTGGGGGGGGGACTCCTGAAGCTTTCTTT
CDR3 protein: CASSQPLGGGTPEAFF

V gene: TRBV6-5
clone size: .
D gene: TRBD1
J gene: TRBJ1-4
CDR3 DNA: TGTGCCAGCAGTTACTCTGGACAGGGTGGCGAAAAACTGTTTTTT
CDR3 protein: CASSYSGQGGEKLFF

V gene: TRBV24-1
clone size: .
D gene: .
J gene: TRBJ1-2
CDR3 DNA: TGTGCCACCAGTGATATAGCGGGAGGCTACACCTTC
CDR3 protein: CATSDIAGGYTF

V gene: TRBV5-4
clone size: .
D gene: TRBD2
J gene: TRBJ2-2
CDR3 DNA: TGTGCCAGCAGCTTTGGACTAGCGGGAGTTGGCGGGGAGCTGTTTTTT
CDR3 protein: CASSFGLAGVGGELFF

V gene: TRBV10-3
clone size: .
D gene: TRBD1
J gene: TRBJ2-2
CDR3 DNA: TGTGCCATCAACACAGGGGAGAACACCGGGGAGCTGTTTTTT
CDR3 protein: CAINTGENTGELFF

V gene: TRBV19
clone size: once
D gene: .
J gene: TRBJ1-3
CDR3 DNA: TGTGCCAGTAGTATAGCGAGTGGAAACACCATATATTTT
CDR3 protein: CASSIASGNTIYF

V gene: TRBV7-2
clone size: .
D gene: .
J gene: TRBJ2-5
CDR3 DNA: TGTGCCAGCAGCTTATCGGTCGCATCCTCAGAGACCCAGTACTTC
CDR3 protein: CASSLSVASSETQYF

V gene: TRBV5-1
clone size: .
D gene: .
J gene: TRBJ1-4
CDR3 DNA: TGTGCCAGCAGCTTGAATAGTAGAAAACTGTTTTTT
CDR3 protein: CASSLNSRKLFF

V gene: TRBV5-1
clone size: .
D gene: .
J gene: TRBJ1-2
CDR3 DNA: TGTGCCAGCAGCTTGGGTCGGGACAATCTCCCCCTTCGGGGTGGCTACACCTTC
CDR3 protein: CASSLGRDNLPLRGGYTF

V gene: TRBV6-5
clone size: .
D gene: .
J gene: TRBJ1-5
CDR3 DNA: TGTGCCAGCAGTTTTGGGGGGACGGGTCAGCCCCAGCATTTT
CDR3 protein: CASSFGGTGQPQHF

V gene: TRBV6-2/TRBV6-3
clone size: .
D gene: .
J gene: TRBJ2-2
CDR3 DNA: TGTGCCAGCAGTTATATACGGGAAACCGGGGAGCTGTTTTTT
CDR3 protein: CASSYIRETGELFF

V gene: TRBV28
clone size: .
D gene: .
J gene: TRBJ2-5
CDR3 DNA: TGTGCCAGCAGTTTTGCTACGGCCCAGTACTTC
CDR3 protein: CASSFATAQYF

V gene: TRBV12-3/TRBV12-4
clone size: .
D gene: .
J gene: TRBJ1-4
CDR3 DNA: TGTGCCAGCAGTTTACGTGAAAAACTGTTTTTT
CDR3 protein: CASSLREKLFF

V gene: TRBV10-3
clone size: .
D gene: .
J gene: TRBJ1-6
CDR3 DNA: TGTGCCATCAAAGCGGGAGAAAACCCATATTCACCCCTCCACTTT
CDR3 protein: CAIKAGENPYSPLHF

V gene: TRBV7-9
clone size: once
D gene: .
J gene: TRBJ2-1
CDR3 DNA: TGTGCCAGCAGCTATTTAGCGGAGAATGAGCAGTTCTTC
CDR3 protein: CASSYLAENEQFF

V gene: TRBV5-6
clone size: .
D gene: .
J gene: TRBJ1-5
CDR3 DNA: TGTGCCAGCAGCTTGTTTCAGCGAAGTGACAATCAGCCCCAGCATTTT
CDR3 protein: CASSLFQRSDNQPQHF

V gene: TRBV2
clone size: few
D gene: .
J gene: TRBJ2-2
CDR3 DNA: TGTGCCAGCAGTGTCGAGCCCGGGGAGCTGTTTTTT
CDR3 protein: CASSVEPGELFF

V gene: TRBV21-1
clone size: .
D gene: .
J gene: TRBJ2-1
CDR3 DNA: TGTGCCAGCAGCAAAGGGTCGGGGCAGGGGGCGAAAAATGAGCAGTTCTTC
CDR3 protein: CASSKGSGQGAKNEQFF

V gene: TRBV5-1
clone size: few
D gene: .
J gene: TRBJ1-3
CDR3 DNA: TGTGCCAGCAGCTTGGCCCCGGGATCTGGAAACACCATATATTTT
CDR3 protein: CASSLAPGSGNTIYF

V gene: TRBV4-2
clone size: .
D gene: .
J gene: TRBJ1-5
CDR3 DNA: TGTGCCAGCAGCCAAGATCATCTGACAAGCAACCCCAATAGCAATCAGCCCCAGCATTTT
CDR3 protein: CASSQDHLTSNPNSNQPQHF

V gene: TRBV5-1
clone size: .
D gene: .
J gene: TRBJ2-5
CDR3 DNA: TGTGCCAGCAGCTTGCCCCGACAGGGACTGTACCAAGAGACCCAGTACTTC
CDR3 protein: CASSLPRQGLYQETQYF

V gene: TRBV7-2
clone size: .
D gene: .
J gene: TRBJ2-5
CDR3 DNA: TGTGCCAGCAGCTTAAGAACAGAGGAGACCCAGTACTTC
CDR3 protein: CASSLRTEETQYF

V gene: TRBV28
clone size: .
D gene: .
J gene: TRBJ2-3
CDR3 DNA: TGTGCCAGCAGTTTATCTCCAGTAAACACAGATACGCAGTATTTT
CDR3 protein: CASSLSPVNTDTQYF